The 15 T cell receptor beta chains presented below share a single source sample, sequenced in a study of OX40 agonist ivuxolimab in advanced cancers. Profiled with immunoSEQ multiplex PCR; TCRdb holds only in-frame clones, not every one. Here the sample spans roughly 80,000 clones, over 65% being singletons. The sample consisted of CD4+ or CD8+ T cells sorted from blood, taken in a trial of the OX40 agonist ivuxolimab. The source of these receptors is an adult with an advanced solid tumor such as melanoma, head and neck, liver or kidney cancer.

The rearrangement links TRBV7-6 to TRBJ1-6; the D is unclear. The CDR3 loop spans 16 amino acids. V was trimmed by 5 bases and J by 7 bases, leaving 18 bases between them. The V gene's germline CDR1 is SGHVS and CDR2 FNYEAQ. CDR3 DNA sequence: TGTGCCAGCAGCCCCGAAGGCCCATTAGTAAATTCACCCCTCCACTTT. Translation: CASSPEGPLVNSPLHF.

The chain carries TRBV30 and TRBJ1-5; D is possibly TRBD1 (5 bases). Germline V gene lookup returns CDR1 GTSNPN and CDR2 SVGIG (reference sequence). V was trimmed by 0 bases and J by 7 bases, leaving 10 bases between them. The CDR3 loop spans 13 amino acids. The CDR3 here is CAWSVSGEQPQHF. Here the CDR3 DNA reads TGTGCCTGGAGTGTATCGGGGGAGCAGCCCCAGCATTTT.

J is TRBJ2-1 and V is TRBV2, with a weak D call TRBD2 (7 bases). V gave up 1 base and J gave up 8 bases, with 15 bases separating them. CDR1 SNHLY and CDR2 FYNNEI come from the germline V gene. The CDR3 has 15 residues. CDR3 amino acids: CASSEGGGGGYEQFF. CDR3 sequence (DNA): TGTGCCAGCAGTGAAGGGGGCGGGGGCGGCTATGAGCAGTTCTTC.

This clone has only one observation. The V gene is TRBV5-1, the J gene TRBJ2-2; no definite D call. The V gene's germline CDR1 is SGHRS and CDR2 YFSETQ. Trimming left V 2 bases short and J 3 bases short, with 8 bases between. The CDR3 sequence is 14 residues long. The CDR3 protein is CASSLHDYTGELFF. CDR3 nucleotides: TGCGCCAGCAGCTTACACGACTACACCGGGGAGCTGTTTTTT.

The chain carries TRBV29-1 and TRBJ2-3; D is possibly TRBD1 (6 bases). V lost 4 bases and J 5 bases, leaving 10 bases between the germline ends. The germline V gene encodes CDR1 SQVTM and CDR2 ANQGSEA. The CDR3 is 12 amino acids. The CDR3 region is CSVVRGKDTQYF. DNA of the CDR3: TGCAGCGTTGTCAGGGGAAAAGATACGCAGTATTTT.

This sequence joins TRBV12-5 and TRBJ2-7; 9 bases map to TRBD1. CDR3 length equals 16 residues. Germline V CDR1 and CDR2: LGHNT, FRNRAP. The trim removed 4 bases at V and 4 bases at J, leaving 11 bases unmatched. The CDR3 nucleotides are TGTGCTAGTGGTTCCACCTCCGGGACAGGGACGTACGAGCAGTACTTC. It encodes CASGSTSGTGTYEQYF.

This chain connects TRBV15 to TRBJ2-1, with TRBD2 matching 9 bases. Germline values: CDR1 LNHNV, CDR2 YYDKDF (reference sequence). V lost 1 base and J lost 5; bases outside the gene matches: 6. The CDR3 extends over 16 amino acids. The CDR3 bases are TGTGCCACCAGCAGAGTCAGGCTAGCGGGGCACAATGAGCAGTTCTTC. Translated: CATSRVRLAGHNEQFF.

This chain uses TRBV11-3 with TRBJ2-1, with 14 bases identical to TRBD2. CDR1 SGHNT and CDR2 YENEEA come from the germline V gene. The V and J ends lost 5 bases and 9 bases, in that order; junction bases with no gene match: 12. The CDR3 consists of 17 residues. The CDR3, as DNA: TGTGCCAGCAGCGGACCAAGACTAGCGGGGGGGCCGGGTGAGCAGTTCTTC. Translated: CASSGPRLAGGPGEQFF.

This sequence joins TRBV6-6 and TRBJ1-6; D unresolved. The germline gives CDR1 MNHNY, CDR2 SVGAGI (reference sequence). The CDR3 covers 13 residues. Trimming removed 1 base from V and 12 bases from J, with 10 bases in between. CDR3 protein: CASSYFGQEPLHF. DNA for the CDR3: TGTGCCAGCAGTTACTTCGGCCAGGAACCCCTCCACTTT.

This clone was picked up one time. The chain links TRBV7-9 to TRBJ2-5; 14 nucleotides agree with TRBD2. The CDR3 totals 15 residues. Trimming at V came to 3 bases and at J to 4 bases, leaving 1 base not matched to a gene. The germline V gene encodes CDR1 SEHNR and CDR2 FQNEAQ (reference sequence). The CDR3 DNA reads TGTGCCAGCAGCTTTGGACTAGCGGGGGGAGAGACCCAGTACTTC. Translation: CASSFGLAGGETQYF.

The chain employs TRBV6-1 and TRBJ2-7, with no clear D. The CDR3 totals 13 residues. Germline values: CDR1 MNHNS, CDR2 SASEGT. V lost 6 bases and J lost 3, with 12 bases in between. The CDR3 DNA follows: TGTGCCAGCAGGAAGGACGGCAACTACGAGCAGTACGTC. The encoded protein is CASRKDGNYEQYV.

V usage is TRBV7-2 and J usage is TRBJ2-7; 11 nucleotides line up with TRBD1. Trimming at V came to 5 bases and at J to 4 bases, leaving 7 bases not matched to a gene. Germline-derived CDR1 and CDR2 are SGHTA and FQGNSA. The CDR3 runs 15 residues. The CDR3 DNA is TGTGCCAGCAGCCTGACCGGGACAGGGGGTTACGAGCAGTACTTC. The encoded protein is CASSLTGTGGYEQYF.

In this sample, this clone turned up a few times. CDR3 residues: CASSLDRSLEAFF. In DNA form, the CDR3 reads TGTGCCAGCAGTCTGGACAGGAGCCTTGAAGCTTTCTTT. The chain combines TRBV7-9 with TRBJ1-1, with TRBD1 matching 7 bases. The V and J ends lost 6 bases and 7 bases, in that order; junction bases with no gene match: 8. Germline loops: CDR1 SEHNR, CDR2 FQNEAQ (reference sequence). The CDR3 length is 13 residues.

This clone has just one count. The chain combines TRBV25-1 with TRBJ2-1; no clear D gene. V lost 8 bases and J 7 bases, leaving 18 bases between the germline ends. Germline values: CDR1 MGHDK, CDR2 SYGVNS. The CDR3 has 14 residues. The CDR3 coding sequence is TGTGCCAGCTCCAAAATGGGTGGAAGGAATGAGCAGTTCTTC. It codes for CASSKMGGRNEQFF.

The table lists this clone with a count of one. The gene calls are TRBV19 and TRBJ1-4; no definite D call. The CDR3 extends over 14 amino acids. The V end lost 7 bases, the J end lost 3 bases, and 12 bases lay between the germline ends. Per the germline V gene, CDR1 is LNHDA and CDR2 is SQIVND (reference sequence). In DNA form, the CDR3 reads TGTGCCAGTACATGGGCGGGTCCTAATGAAAAACTGTTTTTT. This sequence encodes CASTWAGPNEKLFF.